The 7 T cell receptor beta chains presented below share a single source sample, sequenced in a study of T cell changes during pregnancy in multiple sclerosis. Repertoires were generated with immunoSEQ multiplex PCR, while TCRdb's copy carries only in-frame clones and drops some. The table has just under 100,000 clones, approximately 95% seen once. Specimen: peripheral blood, collected after pregnancy. Receptors were obtained from a female donor with multiple sclerosis, enrolled in a pregnancy study.

This chain connects TRBV5-6 to TRBJ2-7; 9 positions agree with TRBD2. Germline values: CDR1 SGHDT, CDR2 YYEEEE. The CDR3 consists of 15 residues. V lost 3 bases, J lost 2 bases, and 6 bases stayed unmatched. The CDR3 nucleotides are TGTGCCAGCAGCTATTGGGCTAGCGGGACCTACGAGCAGTACTTC. It is translated as CASSYWASGTYEQYF. Together with reference TRBV5-6 and TRBJ2-7, the CDR3 gives the full variable domain: DAGVTQSPTHLIKTRGQQVTLRCSPKSGHDTVSWYQQALGQGPQFIFQYYEEEERQRGNFPDRFSGHQFPNYSSELNVNALLLGDSALYLCASSYWASGTYEQYFGPGTRLTVT.

This rearrangement joins TRBV7-8 to TRBJ2-7; tentative D call: TRBD1 (5 bases). Germline V CDR1 and CDR2: SGHVS, FQNEAQ. This CDR3 spans 16 amino acids. With 4 bases removed from V and 0 bases from J, the gap between germline ends came to 16 bases. The CDR3 spells CASSSDRTASSYEQYF. The CDR3 DNA reads as TGTGCCAGCAGCTCCGACAGAACCGCTAGCTCCTACGAGCAGTACTTC.

V is TRBV30 and J is TRBJ1-5; D remains ambiguous. CDR3 length equals 13 residues. V shed 1 base and J shed 5 bases, with 9 bases lying between them. Germline CDR1 reads GTSNPN; CDR2 reads SVGIG (reference sequence). The CDR3 DNA is TGTGCCTGGAGTGGCGGGTCCCATCAGCCCCAGCATTTT. Its protein product is CAWSGGSHQPQHF.

The rearrangement joins TRBV5-4 to TRBJ2-7; TRBD1 is a possible D gene (7 bases). CDR1 and CDR2 from the germline V gene are SGHNT and YYREEE (reference sequence). The CDR3 loop spans 13 amino acids. Trimming removed 0 bases from V and 6 bases from J, with 10 bases in between. The CDR3 nucleotides read TGTGCCAGCAGCTTGGCAGGGGGGAGCGAGCAGTACTTC. It encodes CASSLAGGSEQYF.

The chain combines TRBV28 with TRBJ2-7, with TRBD2 as a possible D gene (6 bases). CDR1 is MDHEN, CDR2 SYDVKM, per germline. Trimming removed 5 bases from V and 4 bases from J, with 9 bases in between. The CDR3 extends over 12 amino acids. In nucleotides, the CDR3 is TGTGCCAGCAGTCGACTAGTTTACGAGCAGTACTTC. Its protein is CASSRLVYEQYF.

The CDR3 DNA reads TGTGCCAGCAGCACCACAGCCTTGACTAGCGAGGCCAAAAACATTCAGTACTTC. This gives the protein CASSTTALTSEAKNIQYF. The chain joins TRBV7-9 to TRBJ2-4, with 8 bases lining up with TRBD2. The CDR3 is made up of 18 amino acids. The ends lost 5 bases at V and 1 base at J; junction bases unmatched: 13. CDR1 SEHNR and CDR2 FQNEAQ come from the germline V gene (reference sequence). Complete variable domain (other parts from reference TRBV7-9 and TRBJ2-4): DTGVSQNPRHKITKRGQNVTFRCDPISEHNRLYWYRQTLGQGPEFLTYFQNEAQLEKSRLLSDRFSAERPKGSFSTLEIQRTEQGDSAMYLCASSTTALTSEAKNIQYFGAGTRLSVL.

J is TRBJ2-7 and V is TRBV5-1, with D perhaps TRBD2 (5 bases). Trimming took off 0 bases at V and 0 bases at J, with 16 bases between the two ends. Germline CDR1 reads SGHRS; CDR2 reads YFSETQ. CDR3 length: 17 amino acids. CDR3 loop: CASSLASMVGSSYEQYF. The DNA for the CDR3 is TGCGCCAGCAGCTTGGCCAGTATGGTGGGGAGCTCCTACGAGCAGTACTTC.